What follows describes a single T cell receptor (beta chain). Germline V gene lookup returns CDR1 SEHNR and CDR2 FQNEAQ (reference sequence). This CDR3 region has 18 residues. The trim removed 4 bases at V and 4 bases at J, leaving 16 bases unmatched. The data originate from a study of molecular identifiers for immune sequencing clone quantification. Looking at the study overall: Four portions were sequenced after RNA from approximately 20,000 or 100,000 naive CD8 cells was split five ways in replicates.

In preparing bulk TCR libraries, previously described methods and listed TCR primers were used. From the PCR reads, TCRdb called clonotypes with MiXCR, one entry per CDR3 protein. The sample has 300,000 to 400,000 distinct CDR3 sequences; over 20% are singletons. The rearrangement joins TRBV7-9 to TRBJ2-7; 10 positions match TRBD2. The TCR sequence derives from a human donor in good health. Some libraries in this study had Jurkat cell RNA spiked in. Material: naive CD8+ T cells from blood, with Jurkat cell RNA spiked in. Subset specified: FACS-sorted CD8+CD4-CCR7+CD45RA+ naive T cells. CDR3 residues: CASSSNFVQLAGQYEQYF. In DNA, the CDR3 is TGTGCCAGCAGCTCAAACTTCGTACAACTAGCGGGACAATACGAGCAGTACTTC.